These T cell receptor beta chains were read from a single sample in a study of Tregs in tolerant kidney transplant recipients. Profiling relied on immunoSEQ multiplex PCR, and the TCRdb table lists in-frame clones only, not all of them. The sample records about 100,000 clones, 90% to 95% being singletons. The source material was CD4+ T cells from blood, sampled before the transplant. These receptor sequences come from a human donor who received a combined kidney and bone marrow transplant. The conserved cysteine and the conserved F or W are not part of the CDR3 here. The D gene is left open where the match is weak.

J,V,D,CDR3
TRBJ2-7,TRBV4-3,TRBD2,ASSQWGPPSSGSDEQY
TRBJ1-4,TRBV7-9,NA,ASSLGTVGFEKLF
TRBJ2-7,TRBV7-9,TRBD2,ASSLAATSGGSYEQY
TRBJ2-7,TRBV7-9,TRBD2,ASRPSGSSYEQY
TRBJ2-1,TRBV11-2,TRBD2,ASSPRSGGHNEQF
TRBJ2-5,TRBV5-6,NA,ASSLAARLAGETQY
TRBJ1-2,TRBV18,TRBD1,ASSEGTVNYGYT
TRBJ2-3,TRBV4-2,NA,ASSQDIRGTTSASTDTQY
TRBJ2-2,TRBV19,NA,ASSLKGWDTGELF
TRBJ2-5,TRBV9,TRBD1,ASSTRGRETQY
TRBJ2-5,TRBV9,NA,ASSLRREPETQY
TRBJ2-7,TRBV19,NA,ASSSPGSPYEQY
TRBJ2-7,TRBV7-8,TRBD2,ASSLSSGSRGEQY
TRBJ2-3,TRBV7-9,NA,ASSLGGESTDTQY
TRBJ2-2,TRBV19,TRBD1,ATRDRVSTGELF
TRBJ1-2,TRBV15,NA,ATSRGHINYGYT
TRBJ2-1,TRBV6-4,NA,ACTGYLF
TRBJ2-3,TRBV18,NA,ASSRVASTDTQY
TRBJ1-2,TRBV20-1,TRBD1,SADRGGYT
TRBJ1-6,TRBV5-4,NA,ASSPGVDFYNSPLH
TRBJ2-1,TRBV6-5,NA,ASGRVLRNEQF
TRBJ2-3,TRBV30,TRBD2,AGMTYVTSGTDTQY
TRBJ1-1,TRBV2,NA,ASSNIPMNTEAF
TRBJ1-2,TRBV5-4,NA,ASSLAPFRVNYGYT
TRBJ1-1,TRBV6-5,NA,ASSYFWGGSTEAF
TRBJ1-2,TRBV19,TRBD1,ASSTSGTGFLGYGYT
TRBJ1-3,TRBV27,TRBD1,ASRADRGVGNTIY
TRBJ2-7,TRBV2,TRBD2,ASSLGLAVNSYEQY
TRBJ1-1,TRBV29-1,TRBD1,SVDRGLNTEAF
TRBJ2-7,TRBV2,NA,ASSLQVTGYPEQY
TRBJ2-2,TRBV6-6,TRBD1,ASSGTGQATGELF
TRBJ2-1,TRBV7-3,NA,ASSLTQGSYNEQF
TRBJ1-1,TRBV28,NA,ASSLTVEAF
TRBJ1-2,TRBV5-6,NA,ASSLKFAGVDYGYT
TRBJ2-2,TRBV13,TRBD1,ASSIGQVNLPGELF
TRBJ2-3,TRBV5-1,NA,ASSLLGEAGTQY
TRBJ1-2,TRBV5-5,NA,ASSRTGGGGRFGGYT
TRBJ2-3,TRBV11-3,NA,ASSLEGRAGADTQY
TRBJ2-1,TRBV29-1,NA,SVVRADHFSHNEQF
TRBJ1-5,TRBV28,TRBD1,ASSSQGAQPQH
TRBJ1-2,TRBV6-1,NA,ASRDNIGYT
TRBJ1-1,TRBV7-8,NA,ASSFQGLTNTEAF
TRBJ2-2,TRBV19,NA,ASQPTGTGELF
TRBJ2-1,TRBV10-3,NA,AISEQDGNEQF